This T cell receptor beta chain came from a study of shared clonotypes between healthy human individuals. Every donor, a Caucasian adult, lived in Nashville, Tennessee. As concerns this clone: Antigen: not known.

The study's findings and limits: Clonotype sharing across four donors was observed for around 4.5% of naive CD4 clonotypes.

Per the original methods: Owing to the provision of junction-only sequences devoid of quality scores by immunoSEQ, filtering differed. Assay used: immunoSEQ multiplex PCR; TCRdb lists only in-frame clones, some missing. The V and J calls and the clone size are those of that table, but D and trimming were determined from the DNA. The sample lists roughly 520,000 clones; approximately 94% were seen once. Per the germline V gene, CDR1 is SGHRS and CDR2 is YFSETQ. This CDR3 contains 16 residues. The rearrangement uses TRBV5-1 and TRBJ2-5; 7 nucleotides match TRBD1. Gene TRBJ2-7 matches the end of the DNA better, so the J call may be wrong. This clonotype originated in a woman in her 30s in good health. The sequenced sample consisted of naive CD4+ T cells sorted from blood. Subset described: CD45RA+ positively selected. CDR3 amino acids: CASSLSGTASSYEQYF. In nucleotides, the CDR3 is TGCGCCAGCAGCCTATCCGGGACAGCCAGCTCCTACGAGCAGTACTTC.